The rows below give T cell receptor beta chains drawn from one sample of a study of T cells in Graves' hyperthyroidism and ophthalmopathy. TCRdb recomputed calls from the multiplex PCR reads with MiXCR, one row per CDR3 protein. Counted here are about 270,000 distinct CDR3 sequences, 20% to 25% occurring once; the ten biggest clones make up approximately 60%. Sample: blood. The receptors stem from a man between 25 and 39 years old with Graves' ophthalmopathy. Each CDR3 is given with its conserved first and last residue. A D gene is named only where the DNA matches it firmly. Expanded clones are given a class, and other clones once, few, many or no size at all.

CDR3: CASSLGPGELFF; DNA: TGTGCCAGCAGTTTAGGTCCCGGGGAGCTGTTTTTT; J: TRBJ2-2; size: many; D: NA; V: TRBV6-2/TRBV6-3
CDR3: CSARGSSYEQYF; DNA: TGCAGTGCTAGGGGGAGCTCCTACGAGCAGTACTTC; J: TRBJ2-7; size: many; D: NA; V: TRBV20-1
CDR3: CASSLGEGYEQYF; DNA: TGTGCCAGCAGCTTGGGGGAAGGTTACGAGCAGTACTTC; J: TRBJ2-7; size: NA; D: NA; V: TRBV7-9
CDR3: CACSLYGGSIQYF; DNA: TGTGCCTGCAGTTTGTATGGGGGAAGCATTCAGTACTTC; J: TRBJ2-4; size: NA; D: NA; V: TRBV28
CDR3: CASYGGVLDEQFF; DNA: TGTGCCAGCTATGGGGGAGTTCTTGATGAGCAGTTCTTC; J: TRBJ2-1; size: few; D: NA; V: TRBV6-1
CDR3: CASRSDRVAEAFF; DNA: TGTGCCAGCAGGTCCGACAGGGTGGCTGAAGCTTTCTTT; J: TRBJ1-1; size: few; D: TRBD1; V: TRBV28
CDR3: CAISVKGEGQPQHF; DNA: TGTGCCATCAGTGTAAAGGGTGAAGGGCAGCCCCAGCATTTT; J: TRBJ1-5; size: few; D: NA; V: TRBV10-3
CDR3: CASSRRGTGGAEESGGYTF; DNA: TGTGCCAGCAGCCGGCGGGGAACAGGGGGCGCCGAGGAATCGGGTGGCTACACCTTC; J: TRBJ1-2; size: many; D: TRBD1; V: TRBV11-2
CDR3: CASRGGGGVVTGANVLTF; DNA: TGTGCCAGCAGAGGGGGCGGTGGGGTGGTAACTGGGGCCAACGTCCTGACTTTC; J: TRBJ2-6; size: NA; D: TRBD1; V: TRBV2
CDR3: CASRDSNSGNTIYF; DNA: TGTGCCAGCAGGGACAGCAACTCTGGAAACACCATATATTTT; J: TRBJ1-3; size: NA; D: NA; V: TRBV6-1
CDR3: CASSLSSGSSNEQFF; DNA: TGCGCCAGCAGCTTGAGTAGCGGGAGCAGCAATGAGCAGTTCTTC; J: TRBJ2-1; size: few; D: TRBD2; V: TRBV5-1
CDR3: CASSPVIETQYF; DNA: TGTGCCAGCTCACCAGTGATAGAGACCCAGTACTTC; J: TRBJ2-5; size: many; D: NA; V: TRBV18
CDR3: CASGFLADTQYF; DNA: TGTGCTAGTGGTTTTCTAGCGGATACGCAGTATTTT; J: TRBJ2-3; size: NA; D: NA; V: TRBV12-5
CDR3: CASSLRTPAYEQYF; DNA: TGTGCCAGCAGTTTACGGACTCCCGCCTACGAGCAGTACTTC; J: TRBJ2-7; size: many; D: NA; V: TRBV28
CDR3: CASSLPRRDNEQFF; DNA: TGTGCCAGCAGCCTCCCTCGGAGGGACAATGAGCAGTTCTTC; J: TRBJ2-1; size: many; D: NA; V: TRBV11-3
CDR3: CASIRTGRNTGELFF; DNA: TGTGCCAGCATCCGGACAGGGAGGAACACCGGGGAGCTGTTTTTT; J: TRBJ2-2; size: few; D: TRBD1; V: TRBV28
CDR3: CASSWGSEAFF; DNA: TGTGCCAGCAGCTGGGGGTCCGAAGCTTTCTTT; J: TRBJ1-1; size: NA; D: NA; V: TRBV5-6
CDR3: CASSSPLVAGGPGETQYF; DNA: TGTGCCAGCAGCTCTCCCTTAGTTGCGGGAGGGCCGGGGGAGACCCAGTACTTC; J: TRBJ2-5; size: NA; D: TRBD2; V: TRBV11-2
CDR3: CASSFRTSGNTIYF; DNA: TGTGCCAGCAGTTTTCGGACCTCTGGAAACACCATATATTTT; J: TRBJ1-3; size: NA; D: NA; V: TRBV28
CDR3: CASSLQGCGYTF; DNA: TGTGCCAGCAGTTTACAAGGGTGCGGCTACACCTTC; J: TRBJ1-2; size: NA; D: NA; V: TRBV28
CDR3: CASSLAGAGGGYEQYF; DNA: TGCGCCAGCAGCTTGGCCGGTGCCGGGGGGGGGTACGAGCAGTACTTC; J: TRBJ2-7; size: NA; D: TRBD2; V: TRBV5-1
CDR3: CASSLGDSGEKLFF; DNA: TGTGCCAGCAGCTTGGGGGACAGTGGGGAAAAACTGTTTTTT; J: TRBJ1-4; size: NA; D: TRBD1; V: TRBV11-1